The 24 T cell receptor beta chains in this list originate from one sample, sequenced in a study of CD8+ T cells in alopecia areata. As to treatment: oral pan-JAK inhibitor, 5-10 mg twice daily. As the sequencing template, cDNA was produced by extracting RNA and reverse transcribing it. The protocol was immunoSEQ multiplex PCR, while the TCRdb copy is restricted to in-frame clones and leaves out a portion. The sample contains about 290,000 clones, 58% of which appear only once. Specimen: CD4+ T cells sorted from blood, collected at week 24, from a patient treated with tofacitinib. These receptors all stem from a human donor with alopecia areata.

The chain joins TRBV30 to TRBJ1-2, with 8 bases that match TRBD1. Trimming removed 3 bases from V and 7 bases from J; junction bases left unmatched: 13. This CDR3 region has 15 residues. The germline V gene encodes CDR1 GTSNPN and CDR2 SVGIG (reference sequence). The CDR3 spells CAWSAKRTGTSGYTF. DNA for the CDR3: TGTGCCTGGAGCGCCAAGCGGACAGGGACCAGTGGCTACACCTTC.

This clone has just one count. The chain employs TRBV2 and TRBJ2-2, with TRBD2 matching 10 bases. J was trimmed by 10 bases and V by 4 bases; bases with no gene match: 15. The CDR3 is 17 residues long. Looked up from germline, CDR1 is SNHLY and CDR2 is FYNNEI. This chain's CDR3 is CASSVPSGSGGAAELFF. CDR3 DNA sequence: TGTGCCAGCAGTGTGCCCTCGGGGAGCGGGGGGGCTGCGGAGCTGTTTTTT.

The chain links TRBV29-1 to TRBJ1-1; D remains ambiguous. This CDR3 has 12 amino acids. Between the trimmed V and J ends, which lost 1 base and 3 bases, there was a span of 6 bases. Germline CDR1 and CDR2: SQVTM and ANQGSEA. In nucleotides, the CDR3 is TGCAGCGTTGAAGTGAGGGACACTGAAGCTTTCTTT. Its translation is CSVEVRDTEAFF.

The chain employs TRBV30 and TRBJ1-5; unclear D gene. Germline V gene data show CDR1 as GTSNPN and CDR2 as SVGIG (reference sequence). This CDR3 has 14 residues. Trimming shortened V by 0 bases and J by 7 bases, and 13 bases separated the two germline ends. The DNA of the CDR3 is TGTGCCTGGAGTGTACGAGGGTTTTCACAGCCCCAGCATTTT. This translates into CAWSVRGFSQPQHF.

The chain links TRBV5-6 to TRBJ1-5; D gene unclear. V was pared by 1 base and J by 8 bases, with 10 bases between. Germline V CDR1 and CDR2: SGHDT, YYEEEE. This CDR3 comprises 13 residues. Here the CDR3 DNA reads TGTGCCAGCAGCTTGTTTAAGGTCGAGCCCCAGCATTTT. Its protein product is CASSLFKVEPQHF.

The chain links TRBV6-5 to TRBJ2-3; D is possibly TRBD1 or TRBD2 (5 bases each). The CDR3 extends over 15 amino acids. Trimming took 6 bases from V and 2 from J, leaving 15 bases between them. Per germline, CDR1 MNHEY and CDR2 SVGAGI. CDR3 region: CASRGRDEDTDTQYF. CDR3 nucleotides: TGTGCCAGCAGAGGCCGGGACGAAGACACAGATACGCAGTATTTT.

The chain recombines TRBV7-9 with TRBJ1-6; no definite D call. There are 10 residues in the CDR3. Germline V gene sequence: CDR1 SEHNR, CDR2 FQNEAQ (reference sequence). Trimming removed 5 bases at V and 9 bases at J, with 2 bases between. CDR3 sequence: CASSPSPLHF. CDR3 coding DNA: TGTGCCAGCAGCCCTTCACCCCTCCACTTT. The variable domain in full, completed from reference TRBV7-9 and TRBJ1-6, reads DTGVSQNPRHKITKRGQNVTFRCDPISEHNRLYWYRQTLGQGPEFLTYFQNEAQLEKSRLLSDRFSAERPKGSFSTLEIQRTEQGDSAMYLCASSPSPLHFGNGTRLTVT.

This clone was counted between two and nine times. The chain carries TRBV30 and TRBJ1-1, with TRBD1 matching over 8 bases. CDR1 is GTSNPN and CDR2 is SVGIG in the germline V gene (reference sequence). Trimming took 0 bases from V and 9 from J; bases not matched to a gene: 6. The CDR3 runs to 13 residues. The CDR3 DNA reads as TGTGCCTGGAGTGTAGACAGGGGTTCCCAAGCTTTCTTT. As protein: CAWSVDRGSQAFF.

This rearrangement joins TRBV18 to TRBJ2-1, with TRBD2 identical over 10 bases. Germline-derived CDR1 and CDR2 are KGHSH and LQKENI. The CDR3 is made up of 15 amino acids. The trim removed 5 bases at V and 7 bases at J, leaving 8 bases unmatched. The CDR3, as DNA: TGTGCCAGCTCATCGGCCGCTAGCGGGGGAAATGAGCAGTTCTTC. Translation: CASSSAASGGNEQFF. Together with reference TRBV18 and TRBJ2-1, the CDR3 gives the full variable domain: NAGVMQNPRHLVRRRGQEARLRCSPMKGHSHVYWYRQLPEEGLKFMVYLQKENIIDESGMPKERFSAEFPKEGPSILRIQQVVRGDSAAYFCASSSAASGGNEQFFGPGTRLTVL.

By its share, this clone is medium-sized. The chain employs TRBV19 and TRBJ1-1, with TRBD1 identical over 9 bases. J gave up 5 bases and V 9 bases, and 7 bases lay outside the gene matches. CDR3 length: 13 residues. In germline, CDR1 is LNHDA, CDR2 SQIVND (reference sequence). CDR3 nucleotides: TGTGCCAGCCGGACAGGGGTGAGGACTGAAGCTTTCTTT. Translating it yields CASRTGVRTEAFF.

The CDR3: CSVGGLGNEQYF. In DNA, the CDR3 is TGCAGCGTTGGAGGGTTGGGAAACGAGCAGTACTTC. The V call is TRBV29-1, the J call TRBJ2-7; D is perhaps TRBD2 (5 bases). CDR3 length: 12 amino acids. In germline, CDR1 is SQVTM, CDR2 ANQGSEA. V lost 4 bases to trimming and J lost 5 bases, with 12 bases between them.

The rearrangement joins TRBV30 to TRBJ2-7; D gene uncertain. The ends were cut back, 3 bases at V and 2 bases at J, with 14 bases in the middle. Looked up from germline, CDR1 is GTSNPN and CDR2 is SVGIG (reference sequence). CDR3 size: 14 residues. The CDR3 protein is CAWRGVVYPYEQYF. CDR3 coding DNA: TGTGCCTGGAGAGGAGTAGTGTACCCCTACGAGCAGTACTTC.

This clone was detected only a few times. The rearrangement joins TRBV4-1 to TRBJ1-2; possibly TRBD1 for D (6 bases). V was pared by 3 bases and J by 7 bases, with 18 bases between. From germline, CDR1 is MGHRA and CDR2 YSYEKL. The CDR3 extends over 15 amino acids. The CDR3 DNA sequence: TGCGCCAGCAGCCAGGGTCAGGGGACTAATACTGGCTACACCTTC. Its translation: CASSQGQGTNTGYTF.

The V and J genes are TRBV4-1 and TRBJ1-5; TRBD1 agrees at 9 bases. The CDR3 has 15 amino acids. The ends lost 5 bases at V and 3 bases at J; junction bases unmatched: 5. Germline CDR1 and CDR2: MGHRA and YSYEKL. The CDR3 sequence: CASSTGTGTNQPQHF. Here the CDR3 DNA reads TGCGCCAGCAGCACCGGGACAGGGACCAATCAGCCCCAGCATTTT.

This chain connects TRBV30 to TRBJ1-4; the D gene is possibly TRBD1 (6 bases). V dropped 4 bases and J dropped 3 bases, with 12 bases sitting between them. The CDR3 runs to 14 residues. Germline V gives CDR1 GTSNPN, CDR2 SVGIG (reference sequence). The CDR3 is CAWIRQAPNEKLFF. In DNA, the CDR3 is TGTGCCTGGATTCGACAGGCCCCTAATGAAAAACTGTTTTTT. The full variable domain, its missing parts supplied by reference TRBV30 and TRBJ1-4, is SQTIHQWPATLVQPVGSPLSLECTVEGTSNPNLYWYRQAAGRGLQLLFYSVGIGQISSEVPQNLSASRPQDRQFILSSKKLLLSDSGFYLCAWIRQAPNEKLFFGSGTQLSVL.

The gene calls are TRBV5-6 and TRBJ1-6, with 8 positions matching TRBD1. This CDR3 is 14 amino acids long. CDR1 is SGHDT and CDR2 is YYEEEE in the germline V gene. J lost 10 bases, V lost 4 bases, and 7 bases had no gene match. CDR3 residues: CASSQDRVNSPLHF. In DNA, the CDR3 is TGTGCCAGCAGCCAGGACAGGGTCAACTCACCCCTCCACTTT. The variable domain in full, completed from reference TRBV5-6 and TRBJ1-6, reads DAGVTQSPTHLIKTRGQQVTLRCSPKSGHDTVSWYQQALGQGPQFIFQYYEEEERQRGNFPDRFSGHQFPNYSSELNVNALLLGDSALYLCASSQDRVNSPLHFGNGTRLTVT.

This clone has just a few counts. This chain links TRBV5-6 with TRBJ1-1; maybe TRBD1 (6 bases). Trimming took off 4 bases at V and 1 base at J, with 14 bases between the two ends. Per germline, CDR1 SGHDT and CDR2 YYEEEE. The CDR3 length is 15 residues. CDR3 sequence: CASSLRGAGNTEAFF. The DNA of the CDR3 is TGTGCCAGCAGCCTACGGGGGGCTGGGAACACTGAAGCTTTCTTT.

The V call is TRBV5-4, the J call TRBJ1-4; TRBD1 matches 8 bases. There are 15 residues in the CDR3. Germline CDR1 SGHNT, CDR2 YYREEE (reference sequence). Trimming removed 3 bases from V and 8 bases from J; junction bases left unmatched: 9. CDR3 amino acids: CASSSSGGRREKLFF. The CDR3 DNA sequence: TGTGCCAGCAGCTCTTCAGGGGGCCGTCGGGAAAAACTGTTTTTT. Full variable domain (remainder filled in from reference TRBV5-4 and TRBJ1-4): ETGVTQSPTHLIKTRGQQVTLRCSSQSGHNTVSWYQQALGQGPQFIFQYYREEENGRGNFPPRFSGLQFPNYSSELNVNALELDDSALYLCASSSSGGRREKLFFGSGTQLSVL.

This rearrangement joins TRBV29-1 to TRBJ2-7, with 10 bases identical to TRBD1. The CDR3 length is 14 residues. V dropped 6 bases and J dropped 6; count of bases not matched to a gene: 11. CDR1 is SQVTM and CDR2 is ANQGSEA in the germline V gene. The CDR3 region has the DNA TGCAGCGTCTTAGGGACAGGGGCACCTGTCGAGCAGTACTTC. It specifies CSVLGTGAPVEQYF.

This chain uses TRBV10-3 with TRBJ2-1; 7 bases agree with TRBD2. The CDR3 is 18 residues long. The ends lost 0 bases at V and 4 bases at J; junction bases unmatched: 12. Germline V gene data show CDR1 as ENHRY and CDR2 as SYGVKD. The CDR3 here is CAISESPRWSGAYNEQFF. The DNA of the CDR3 is TGTGCCATCAGTGAGTCCCCCCGATGGAGCGGGGCATACAATGAGCAGTTCTTC.

The gene calls are TRBV29-1 and TRBJ2-3, with D possibly matching TRBD1 (5 bases). From germline, CDR1 is SQVTM and CDR2 ANQGSEA. V lost 6 bases and J 2 bases, leaving 18 bases between the germline ends. The CDR3 spans 15 residues. As DNA, the CDR3 is TGCAGCGTGACGAAAGGGCAGGGCGACACAGATACGCAGTATTTT. As protein: CSVTKGQGDTDTQYF.

This chain connects TRBV7-9 to TRBJ1-4; 9 bases agree with TRBD1. The junction had 9 bases not matched to a gene; V was cut back by 4 bases and J by 6 bases. The germline V gene has CDR1 SEHNR and CDR2 FQNEAQ (reference sequence). This CDR3 region has 16 residues. DNA of the CDR3: TGTGCCAGCAGCTCCCGATCCCGGGACAGGGATGAAAAACTGTTTTTT. Its translation: CASSSRSRDRDEKLFF. Full variable domain (rest looked up from reference TRBV7-9 and TRBJ1-4): DTGVSQNPRHKITKRGQNVTFRCDPISEHNRLYWYRQTLGQGPEFLTYFQNEAQLEKSRLLSDRFSAERPKGSFSTLEIQRTEQGDSAMYLCASSSRSRDRDEKLFFGSGTQLSVL.

The V call is TRBV29-1, the J call TRBJ2-7, with D possibly matching TRBD2 (6 bases). The V and J ends lost 7 bases and 0 bases respectively, with 13 bases between them. The CDR3 runs to 13 residues. In germline, CDR1 is SQVTM, CDR2 ANQGSEA. The CDR3 nucleotides are TGCAGCGCGGAGGGTTCCCACTCCTACGAGCAGTACTTC. This encodes CSAEGSHSYEQYF.

This clone has only a few counts. The chain employs TRBV18 and TRBJ1-2; D is perhaps TRBD1 (6 bases). Germline V gene sequence: CDR1 KGHSH, CDR2 LQKENI. The CDR3 consists of 15 residues. V was shortened by 5 bases and J by 5 bases, with 18 bases between the two germline ends. The CDR3 DNA reads as TGTGCCAGCTCATTCTCTCCGGACAGTCGGTATGGCTACACCTTC. It codes for CASSFSPDSRYGYTF.